The subject of this entry is one T cell receptor beta chain. Which antigen it targets is not known. No per-base quality is available; no much larger clone lies one base away. These data originate in a study of T-cell memory formation after mild COVID-19 (dated by TCRdb to the early 2020s). About the investigation overall: Most TCR sequence clusters were specific to one of the two donors. T-cell clones expanding and contracting after mild COVID-19 in two donors were tracked by longitudinal TCRalpha and TCRbeta repertoire sequencing. The cohort comprised two young, previously healthy adult volunteers, one female and one male. The study at large found these results: Some responding clones were detected in pre-infection memory, suggesting pre-existing cross-reactive memory T cells joined the SARS-CoV-2 response. From day 15 to 85, contracting clones showed balanced CD4/CD8 phenotypes, whereas a second wave of clones that expanded from day 15 to 37 leaned towards CD4+. Only two mild cases were covered in the study, and larger cohorts including severe cases with pre-infection samples were considered necessary. Contracting CD4+ clones were located mainly in the CM and EM memory subsets, whereas CD8+ clones were found to be enriched in EMRA. The second-wave clones that peaked on day 37 were not confirmed to be SARS-CoV-2 specific.

Sequencing took place on an Illumina NovaSeq 6000. TCRalpha and TCRbeta cDNA libraries were built by 5'RACE with constant-segment primers, adding sample barcodes and unique molecular identifiers. Trizol reagent was used to extract RNA from every sample. Libraries were amplified in two PCR steps, with a second sample barcode and Illumina TruSeq adapters added in the second step. The libraries were sequenced on an Illumina NovaSeq using 2 x 150 bp paired-end reads. On the authors' methods: The reads were demultiplexed and collapsed into UMI-guided consensus sequences using migec v1.2.7. Using mixcr v2.1.11, UMI consensuses were aligned to TRA and TRB V and J templates and then assembled into clonotypes. A clonotype was counted as expanded or contracted only when both edgeR and NoisET called the clonotype significant, with the noise models trained on biological replicates. For edgeR calls, the cutoffs were a false discovery rate-adjusted p below 0.01 and a log2 fold-change threshold of 1. As an exploratory analysis of dynamics, max-normalized trajectories of the 1000 most abundant clonotypes were examined with PCA combined with hierarchical clustering. Separately sequenced CD4+ and CD8+ repertoires were used to assign the CD4 or CD8 phenotype of responding clones. Using fastp trimming at Q25 and MiXCR clonotype assembly, TCRdb reanalyzed the public sequencing data and kept in-frame beta chains. Rows merge per CDR3 protein into single entries with the most common DNA and genes. TCRdb's processing, not the authors', yielded these V and J calls. A total of 300,000 to 400,000 distinct CDR3 sequences appear in this sample, around 27% of them only once. The top ten constitute about 13% of the sample.

V is pared back by 0 bases and J by 6 bases, with 15 bases lying between the germline termini. Sequences ENHRY (CDR1) and SYGVKD (CDR2) are obtained from the germline V gene. The CDR3 runs 15 residues from the cysteine to the phenylalanine. Only the CDR3 region is kept as DNA, spanning 45 bases read in frame from base 1. Ficoll-Paque density gradient centrifugation was used to isolate PBMCs. Material: PBMCs or a T cell subset sorted from them (not recorded which). The origin of this receptor is an adult woman who had mild COVID-19 (a few samples of this study predate the infection). The sample titles of this study are shuffled in the database, so cell type and time point are left out; the donor was told from shared clones. The chain uses TRBV10-3 and TRBJ2-7, with the D gene not confidently named. The CDR3 protein: CAISESLALEREQYF. At the DNA level, the sequence is TGTGCCATCAGTGAGTCGCTGGCACTGGAGCGCGAGCAGTACTTC.